These 21 T cell receptor beta chains came from one sample sequenced in a study of cytomegalovirus exposure and HLA in healthy donors (dated by TCRdb to about 2017). Library preparation used the immunoSEQ multiplex PCR assay. For the multiplex PCR, a mixture combining 60 forward primers for TCR Vbeta segments and 13 reverse primers for TCR Jbeta segments was used. TCRdb mirrors the immuneACCESS table, restricted to in-frame sequences. Some clones are absent from its copies; in checked studies, under half trace to an unresolved V gene, and the reason for the others is unknown. Across this sample there are some 150,000 clones, with 75% to 80% seen only once. The ten biggest clones cover under 3% of the sample. The source material was PBMCs. The receptors come from a man aged 35 to 55 in good health and CMV-seropositive.

CDR3 sequence (DNA): TGTGCCAGCAGTAAACAGGGGGCGCCCGAAAAACTGTTTTTT. It specifies CASSKQGAPEKLFF. This chain uses TRBV6-5 with TRBJ1-4; 9 bases map to TRBD1. The CDR3 runs 14 residues. The V gene end was trimmed by 5 bases and the J gene end by 8 bases; junction bases not matched to a gene: 6. Germline V CDR1 and CDR2: MNHEY, SVGAGI.

The rearrangement joins TRBV25-1 to TRBJ2-3, with 7 bases matching TRBD2. Trimming took 6 bases from V and 6 from J; bases not matched to a gene: 12. Germline loops: CDR1 MGHDK, CDR2 SYGVNS. The CDR3 runs 15 residues. CDR3 DNA: TGTGCCAGCAGATCACCCGGGACTACCGAGGATACGCAGTATTTT. As protein: CASRSPGTTEDTQYF.

The rearrangement links TRBV14 to TRBJ1-1; 10 positions agree with TRBD1. Germline CDR1 is SGHDN and CDR2 is FVKESK. Trimming cost V 2 bases and J 10 bases; bases outside gene matches: 7. The CDR3 extends over 14 amino acids. The CDR3 DNA follows: TGTGCCAGCAGCCAAACCGGGACAGGGGCCGGAGCTTTCTTT. Its translation: CASSQTGTGAGAFF.

This chain uses TRBV9 with TRBJ2-3; 11 bases line up with TRBD2. Trimming cost V 7 bases and J 1 base; bases outside gene matches: 5. The CDR3 has 15 amino acids. The germline gives CDR1 SGDLS, CDR2 YYNGEE. The CDR3: CASSLAGGRTDTQYF. In DNA, the CDR3 is TGTGCCAGCTCCCTAGCGGGAGGTCGCACAGATACGCAGTATTTT. The variable domain in full, with the rest retrieved from reference TRBV9 and TRBJ2-3, is DSGVTQTPKHLITATGQRVTLRCSPRSGDLSVYWYQQSLDQGLQFLIQYYNGEERAKGNILERFSAQQFPDLHSELNLSSLELGDSALYFCASSLAGGRTDTQYFGPGTRLTVL.

The V gene is TRBV20-1, the J gene TRBJ2-1, with TRBD1 identical over 7 bases. This CDR3 has 11 residues. Germline CDR1 is DFQATT and CDR2 is SNEGSKA (reference sequence). The CDR3 is CSRQGYNEQFF. In DNA form, the CDR3 reads TGCAGCAGACAGGGATACAATGAGCAGTTCTTC.

In regard to this clone: One junction end disagrees with the germline gene, perhaps due to a read error. The chain is built from TRBV7-9 and TRBJ2-2, with 9 bases aligning to TRBD1. The CDR3 extends over 16 amino acids. The germline V gene encodes CDR1 SEHNR and CDR2 FQNEAQ (reference sequence). CDR3: CSSSQGQGMNTGELFF. CDR3 coding DNA: TGTTCCAGCAGCCAGGGACAGGGAATGAACACCGGGGAGCTGTTTTTT.

The gene calls are TRBV7-2 and TRBJ2-7; D possibly corresponds to TRBD1 (6 bases). V lost 5 bases and J lost 2, with 13 bases in between. The CDR3 is made up of 14 amino acids. Per germline, CDR1 SGHTA and CDR2 FQGNSA. The CDR3 DNA sequence: TGTGCCAGCAGCCACACAACAGGGACCTACGAGCAGTACTTC. Translation: CASSHTTGTYEQYF.

The gene calls are TRBV13 and TRBJ2-3, with 8 bases identical to TRBD2. CDR3 size: 16 residues. The germline V gene encodes CDR1 PRHDT and CDR2 FYEKMQ (reference sequence). V lost 8 bases to trimming and J lost 4 bases; unmatched junction nucleotides: 14. CDR3 sequence reads: CASSNRGRGGPDTQYF. As DNA, the CDR3 is TGTGCCAGCTCAAACCGGGGTCGCGGGGGGCCAGATACGCAGTATTTT.

The rearrangement joins TRBV7-7 to TRBJ2-5; 12 nucleotides match TRBD2. Germline CDR1 SSHAT, CDR2 FNYEAQ (reference sequence). This CDR3 is built from 16 residues. The junction had 6 bases not matched to a gene; V was cut back by 5 bases and J by 2 bases. The CDR3 DNA is TGTGCCAGCAGCCCCAGACTAGCGGGAGTACAAGAGACCCAGTACTTC. It translates to CASSPRLAGVQETQYF.

The chain joins TRBV6-1 to TRBJ2-7; no clear D. Germline values: CDR1 MNHNS, CDR2 SASEGT. The CDR3 is 14 residues long. Trimming removed 4 bases at V and 0 bases at J, with 10 bases between. The CDR3 sequence is CASSGADPSYEQYF. CDR3 DNA: TGTGCCAGCAGTGGTGCGGATCCCTCCTACGAGCAGTACTTC.

The chain is built from TRBV28 and TRBJ2-1; tentatively, D is TRBD1 (5 bases). Germline lookup yields CDR1 MDHEN and CDR2 SYDVKM. The CDR3 consists of 16 residues. The V end was cut by 10 bases, the J end by 4 bases, with 23 bases between. The CDR3 loop reads CATLGAVTRQYNEQFF. CDR3 nucleotide sequence: TGTGCCACCCTAGGGGCAGTCACCCGACAATACAATGAGCAGTTCTTC.

This chain joins TRBV11-2 and TRBJ2-7, with 8 bases that match TRBD1. CDR1 and CDR2 from the germline V gene are SGHAT and FQNNGV. Losses at the gene ends were 5 bases for V and 0 bases for J; bases not matched to a gene: 6. The CDR3 loop spans 15 amino acids. The CDR3 protein is CASSPGQVLSYEQYF. The CDR3 DNA follows: TGTGCCAGCAGCCCGGGACAGGTGCTCTCCTACGAGCAGTACTTC.

V usage is TRBV7-2 and J usage is TRBJ1-5; D is ambiguous. This CDR3 is built from 15 residues. The V gene lost 0 bases and the J gene lost 3 bases, with 9 bases spanning the gap. Germline values: CDR1 SGHTA, CDR2 FQGNSA. The CDR3 spells CASSLAAVYNQPQHF. CDR3 in DNA: TGTGCCAGCAGCTTAGCGGCAGTTTACAATCAGCCCCAGCATTTT.

This clone came up a few times. The CDR3 here is CSVRQHGYTF. The DNA of the CDR3 is TGCAGCGTAAGACAGCATGGCTACACCTTC. This chain links TRBV29-1 with TRBJ1-2; tentatively, D is TRBD1 (5 bases). V lost 6 bases and J 6 bases, leaving 8 bases between the germline ends. There are 10 residues in the CDR3. Germline V lookup: CDR1 SQVTM, CDR2 ANQGSEA.

This chain links TRBV9 with TRBJ2-7, with no clear D. Deletions cut 0 bases from V and 2 bases from J, with 9 bases between. Germline CDR1 is SGDLS and CDR2 is YYNGEE. The CDR3 has 14 amino acids. CDR3: CASSVEAQTYEQYF. CDR3 bases: TGTGCCAGCAGCGTAGAGGCACAGACCTACGAGCAGTACTTC. Looking up the rest from reference TRBV9 and TRBJ2-7 gives the full variable domain: DSGVTQTPKHLITATGQRVTLRCSPRSGDLSVYWYQQSLDQGLQFLIQYYNGEERAKGNILERFSAQQFPDLHSELNLSSLELGDSALYFCASSVEAQTYEQYFGPGTRLTVT.

V is TRBV7-2 and J is TRBJ2-3; possible D gene TRBD2, 6 bases. V shed 2 bases and J shed 2 bases, with 11 bases lying between them. The germline gives CDR1 SGHTA, CDR2 FQGNSA. The CDR3 is 15 amino acids. The CDR3 spells CASSLLAISTDTQYF. In nucleotides, the CDR3 is TGTGCCAGCAGCTTACTAGCGATCTCCACAGATACGCAGTATTTT.

The CDR3 sequence: CAWRASGARVLGEQFF. CDR3 coding DNA: TGTGCCTGGAGGGCCAGCGGGGCTCGCGTCCTCGGTGAGCAGTTCTTC. The genes are TRBV30 and TRBJ2-1; 7 positions agree with TRBD2. The V and J ends lost 3 bases and 9 bases, in that order; junction bases with no gene match: 17. Germline CDR1 GTSNPN, CDR2 SVGIG (reference sequence). The CDR3 is 16 amino acids. Combining the CDR3 with reference TRBV30 and TRBJ2-1 gives the whole variable domain SQTIHQWPATLVQPVGSPLSLECTVEGTSNPNLYWYRQAAGRGLQLLFYSVGIGQISSEVPQNLSASRPQDRQFILSSKKLLLSDSGFYLCAWRASGARVLGEQFFGPGTRLTVL.

V is TRBV6-6 and J is TRBJ2-5; D is possibly TRBD1 (6 bases). The DNA end is a closer match to TRBJ2-7, so the J assignment may be wrong. CDR1 is MNHNY and CDR2 is SVGAGI in the germline V gene (reference sequence). There are 12 residues in the CDR3. CDR3 loop: CASTLDRYEQYF. The CDR3 DNA reads TGTGCCAGCACCCTTGACAGGTACGAGCAGTACTTC.

The V and J genes are TRBV30 and TRBJ1-1; D is uncertain. Trimming pared 0 bases from V and 3 bases from J, leaving 5 bases between. This CDR3 contains 12 residues. CDR1 and CDR2 from the germline V gene are GTSNPN and SVGIG (reference sequence). The CDR3 DNA reads as TGTGCCTGGAGTGTACTCGACACTGAAGCTTTCTTT. Protein product: CAWSVLDTEAFF.

The rearrangement links TRBV7-2 to TRBJ2-3, with 10 bases that match TRBD2. V was clipped by 7 bases and J by 3 bases; unmatched bases: 7. Germline V gives CDR1 SGHTA, CDR2 FQGNSA. The CDR3 covers 15 residues. The CDR3 sequence is CASTYLAGVTDTQYF. In DNA form, the CDR3 reads TGTGCCAGCACCTATCTAGCGGGAGTTACAGATACGCAGTATTTT.

The chain employs TRBV6-5 and TRBJ1-1; D is possibly TRBD1 (5 bases). The germline V gene has CDR1 MNHEY and CDR2 SVGAGI. V dropped 2 bases and J dropped 6 bases, with 13 bases sitting between them. The CDR3 totals 14 residues. CDR3 in DNA: TGTGCCAGCAGTTACCCGGCAGGGTCGGCTGAAGCTTTCTTT. Encoded protein: CASSYPAGSAEAFF.